These 24 T cell receptor beta chains originate from one sample sequenced in a study of T-cell memory formation after mild COVID-19. MiXCR, applied by TCRdb to the 5' RACE reads, yields one record per CDR3 protein. This repertoire shows 190,000 or so distinct CDR3 sequences, 20% to 25% found once; its top ten account for 23%. The material sequenced was PBMCs or a T cell subset sorted from them (not recorded which). Source of these receptors: an adult woman who had mild COVID-19 (a few samples of this study predate the infection). Cell type and time point are not known.

This clonotype was recorded a few times. The chain couples TRBV7-8 to TRBJ2-3, with 10 bases identical to TRBD2. The J segment lost 0 bases and the V segment lost 3 bases, leaving 6 bases of the junction unmatched. Germline values: CDR1 SGHVS, CDR2 FQNEAQ. The CDR3 is made up of 17 amino acids. The CDR3 bases are TGTGCCAGCAGCTTGCTGACTAGCGGGCCGAGCACAGATACGCAGTATTTT. This translates into CASSLLTSGPSTDTQYF.

This clonotype was observed a handful of times. This chain links TRBV15 with TRBJ1-5; no definite D call. V gave up 2 bases and J gave up 6 bases, with 8 bases separating them. Per germline, CDR1 LNHNV and CDR2 YYDKDF (reference sequence). The CDR3 contains 13 residues. CDR3 in DNA: TGTGCCACCAGCAGAAGCGGCTTTCAGCCCCAGCATTTT. It yields the protein CATSRSGFQPQHF.

V is TRBV29-1 and J is TRBJ2-7; no reliable D call. V gave up 0 bases and J gave up 1 base, with 16 bases separating them. Germline CDR1 and CDR2: SQVTM and ANQGSEA. This CDR3 contains 16 residues. The CDR3 DNA follows: TGCAGCGTTGAAGATCCCTGCACGGCTAGATCCTACGAGCAGTACTTC. This codes for CSVEDPCTARSYEQYF.

The chain employs TRBV7-3 and TRBJ2-2; no reliable D call. The germline gives CDR1 SGHTA, CDR2 FQGTGA. Trimming shortened V by 1 base and J by 7 bases, and 7 bases separated the two germline ends. The CDR3 is 13 amino acids. The CDR3 DNA is TGTGCCAGCAGCTTAAACCCGGACGGGGAGCTGTTTTTT. It specifies CASSLNPDGELFF.

The table lists this clonotype with a few counts. The J gene is TRBJ1-2, the V gene TRBV27; 10 bases line up with TRBD1. CDR1 is MNHEY, CDR2 SMNVEV, per germline (reference sequence). V shed 6 bases and J 7 bases; nucleotides not matched to a gene: 11. This CDR3 spans 15 amino acids. CDR3 protein: CASRARDRGTSGYTF. CDR3 DNA: TGTGCCAGCAGGGCCCGGGACAGGGGAACCTCTGGCTACACCTTC.

There are a few counts of this clonotype. This sequence joins TRBV7-9 and TRBJ1-2; the D is unclear. Per the germline V gene, CDR1 is SEHNR and CDR2 is FQNEAQ (reference sequence). The CDR3 spans 14 residues. Trimming took off 5 bases at V and 1 base at J, with 11 bases between the two ends. Written as DNA, the CDR3 is TGTGCCAGCAGCCCGGCACCGGATAACTATGGCTACACCTTC. This translates into CASSPAPDNYGYTF.

J is TRBJ1-5 and V is TRBV6-2 or TRBV6-3; D perhaps matches TRBD1 (6 bases). V lost 8 bases, J lost 0 bases, and 17 bases lay in between. CDR3 size: 16 residues. Germline loops: CDR1 MNHEY, CDR2 SVGEGT. CDR3 sequence: CASLTEGGYSNQPQHF. CDR3 sequence (DNA): TGTGCCAGCCTCACCGAGGGGGGATATAGCAATCAGCCCCAGCATTTT.

The chain links TRBV4-3 to TRBJ1-1; D is unresolved. The CDR3 covers 16 residues. CDR1 is LGHNA and CDR2 is YSLEER in the germline V gene. Trimming left V 0 bases short and J 2 bases short, with 13 bases between. The DNA of the CDR3 is TGCGCCAGCAGCCAAGATCGGTTGGCCCTAAACACTGAAGCTTTCTTT. Translation: CASSQDRLALNTEAFF.

Only a few counts were recorded for this clonotype. This chain uses TRBV7-8 with TRBJ2-3, with 8 bases lining up with TRBD2. There are 13 residues in the CDR3. Germline V gives CDR1 SGHVS, CDR2 FQNEAQ. V trimming: 7 bases; J trimming: 5 bases; junction bases outside the gene matches: 5. This chain's CDR3 is CASMAGGLDTQYF. CDR3 nucleotide sequence: TGTGCCAGCATGGCGGGAGGTTTAGATACGCAGTATTTT. Looking up the rest from reference TRBV7-8 and TRBJ2-3 gives the full variable domain: GAGVSQSPRYKVAKRGQDVALRCDPISGHVSLFWYQQALGQGPEFLTYFQNEAQLDKSGLPSDRFFAERPEGSVSTLKIQRTQQEDSAVYLCASMAGGLDTQYFGPGTRLTVL.

J is TRBJ1-2 and V is TRBV5-6, with TRBD1 matching 8 bases. The length of the CDR3 is 15 residues. Germline-derived CDR1 and CDR2 are SGHDT and YYEEEE. V lost 0 bases, J lost 6 bases, and 7 bases stayed unmatched. This CDR3 is CASSLEFRGLNGYTF. CDR3 nucleotides: TGTGCCAGCAGCTTGGAATTCAGGGGGCTTAATGGCTACACCTTC.

This clonotype has more than one count but fewer than ten. The gene calls are TRBV20-1 and TRBJ2-5; no definite D call. The CDR3 sequence is 14 residues long. Germline lookup yields CDR1 DFQATT and CDR2 SNEGSKA (reference sequence). V dropped 6 bases and J dropped 7 bases, with 21 bases sitting between them. For the CDR3, the DNA is TGCAGTGCCCCTGCACCAACTGAGCACCGGACCCAGTACTTC. Its protein product is CSAPAPTEHRTQYF.

This clonotype appeared many times. The chain joins TRBV5-1 to TRBJ2-7; D is ambiguous. The V end was cut by 0 bases, the J end by 3 bases, with 13 bases between. The length of the CDR3 is 15 residues. Germline CDR1 and CDR2: SGHRS and YFSETQ. The CDR3 spells CASSLGAKDLYEQYF. CDR3 sequence (DNA): TGCGCCAGCAGCTTGGGGGCAAAGGACCTCTACGAGCAGTACTTC.

This clonotype occurred a few times. V gene TRBV19 combines with J gene TRBJ1-1; a weak D match, TRBD1 (5 bases). Germline assignment: CDR1 LNHDA and CDR2 SQIVND (reference sequence). The germline V and J ends were trimmed by 6 bases and 7 bases, with 15 bases remaining between them. The CDR3 runs 13 residues. CDR3 nucleotides: TGTGCCAGTAGCCCAATAGACCAGGGTGAAGCTTTCTTT. Amino acid sequence: CASSPIDQGEAFF.

The rearrangement links TRBV10-3 to TRBJ2-7; D unresolved. The CDR3 totals 16 residues. The V end was cut by 0 bases, the J end by 5 bases, with 17 bases between. Germline CDR1 and CDR2: ENHRY and SYGVKD. The chain's CDR3 is CAISESAQVFNHEQYF. CDR3 DNA sequence: TGTGCCATCAGTGAGTCAGCCCAGGTGTTCAACCACGAGCAGTACTTC.

This clonotype was detected a few times. The V call is TRBV5-1, the J call TRBJ2-7, with 8 bases lining up with TRBD2. The length of the CDR3 is 14 residues. The J segment lost 5 bases and the V segment lost 10 bases, leaving 14 bases of the junction unmatched. CDR1 and CDR2 (germline): SGHRS, YFSETQ. CDR3 region: CAGRPGLGPHEQYF. Here the CDR3 DNA reads TGCGCCGGTCGTCCGGGACTAGGGCCTCACGAGCAGTACTTC.

This chain links TRBV7-9 with TRBJ2-3, with a tentative D call TRBD1 (6 bases). Trimming shortened V by 3 bases and J by 6 bases, and 19 bases separated the two germline ends. The length of the CDR3 is 16 residues. The V gene's germline CDR1 is SEHNR and CDR2 FQNEAQ (reference sequence). The CDR3 bases are TGTGCCAGCAGCTTCCCTGGGCAGGGGACAATGGATACGCAGTATTTT. It is translated as CASSFPGQGTMDTQYF.

This clonotype came up a few times. V and J are TRBV11-1 and TRBJ2-7; 8 bases fit TRBD2. V dropped 2 bases and J dropped 3; count of bases not matched to a gene: 9. This CDR3 has 16 amino acids. Germline V gene lookup returns CDR1 SGHAT and CDR2 FQDESV (reference sequence). In DNA form, the CDR3 reads TGTGCCAGCAGCTTACTCGCCAGCGGGAGTTTCTACGAGCAGTACTTC. Amino acid sequence: CASSLLASGSFYEQYF.

In this sample, this clonotype turned up a few times. The V gene is TRBV7-9, the J gene TRBJ2-7, with 9 positions matching TRBD1. CDR1 SEHNR and CDR2 FQNEAQ come from the germline V gene (reference sequence). This CDR3 comprises 15 residues. V lost 0 bases and J lost 5; bases outside the gene matches: 5. CDR3 sequence (DNA): TGTGCCAGCAGCTTAGCGTACAGGGGGCGGAACGAGCAGTACTTC. It encodes CASSLAYRGRNEQYF.

The rearrangement uses TRBV7-9 and TRBJ2-1, with D tentatively TRBD2 (7 bases). V lost 5 bases and J lost 13, with 27 bases in between. Germline loops: CDR1 SEHNR, CDR2 FQNEAQ (reference sequence). The CDR3 is made up of 16 amino acids. CDR3: CASSRGGGRQAHVQFF. CDR3 nucleotide sequence: TGTGCCAGCAGCCGAGGCGGGGGAAGACAGGCGCACGTTCAGTTCTTC.

This clonotype was picked up one time. The chain carries TRBV20-1 and TRBJ2-1; maybe TRBD2 (5 bases). The CDR3 runs to 13 residues. Trimming cost V 3 bases and J 1 base, with 7 bases left between them. From germline, CDR1 is DFQATT and CDR2 SNEGSKA (reference sequence). In DNA, the CDR3 is TGCAGTGCTAGGAGGGTTTCCTACAATGAGCAGTTCTTC. It codes for CSARRVSYNEQFF.

This clonotype was seen a single time. The rearrangement links TRBV9 to TRBJ1-2; 7 bases map to TRBD1. CDR1 is SGDLS, CDR2 YYNGEE, per germline. This CDR3 comprises 12 residues. The ends lost 3 bases at V and 6 bases at J; junction bases unmatched: 2. CDR3 protein: CASSDRGDGYTF. In DNA form, the CDR3 reads TGTGCCAGCAGCGACAGGGGTGATGGCTACACCTTC.

Only a few counts were recorded for this clonotype. The chain employs TRBV11-2 and TRBJ2-3; TRBD2 aligns across 14 bases. The J segment lost 1 base and the V segment lost 5 bases, leaving 8 bases of the junction unmatched. Germline-derived CDR1 and CDR2 are SGHAT and FQNNGV. The length of the CDR3 is 18 residues. DNA for the CDR3: TGTGCCAGCAGCCTAAGACTAGCGGGGGGGCTTGGCACAGATACGCAGTATTTT. Amino acid sequence: CASSLRLAGGLGTDTQYF.

The chain has TRBV19 and TRBJ2-7, with a possible D match to TRBD2 (7 bases). Trimming took off 5 bases at V and 5 bases at J, with 22 bases between the two ends. The CDR3 runs 16 residues. CDR1 LNHDA and CDR2 SQIVND come from the germline V gene (reference sequence). The CDR3 sequence: CASSLRWGGAVDEQYF. The CDR3, as DNA: TGTGCCAGTAGTCTCCGCTGGGGGGGCGCTGTGGACGAGCAGTACTTC.

V gene TRBV7-6 combines with J gene TRBJ1-1; D possibly corresponds to TRBD1 (5 bases). CDR3 length: 14 residues. Germline V lookup: CDR1 SGHVS, CDR2 FNYEAQ. Trimming removed 5 bases at V and 4 bases at J, with 14 bases between. The CDR3 DNA sequence: TGTGCCAGCAGCCGGGGGGGTCAGGGCACTGAAGCTTTCTTT. Its translation: CASSRGGQGTEAFF.